The T cell receptor beta chain described here comes from a study of CD8+CD57+ T cells in acquired aplastic anemia. Many counts were recorded for this clonotype. Before being chosen for sequencing, patients had shown CD8+CD57+ cell expansion by flow cytometry. TCR beta VDJ and CDR3 profiling used genomic DNA as template. From the reads, TCRdb called clonotypes with MiXCR, one entry per CDR3 protein. Of a few hundred thousand distinct CDR3 sequences in the sample, roughly 50% were seen once. Input material: sorted CD4+, CD8+, or CD8+CD57+ T cells (not recorded which) from PBMCs. The origin of this receptor is a human donor with aplastic anemia.

CDR3 residues: CASSSSGGQTSSTDTQYF. CDR3 DNA: TGTGCCAGCAGTTCTAGCGGGGGCCAGACCTCTAGCACAGATACGCAGTATTTT. The V and J genes are TRBV12-3 or TRBV12-4 and TRBJ2-3; 10 nucleotides agree with TRBD2. With 4 bases clipped from V and 0 bases from J, the junction kept 10 bases outside the gene matches. The CDR3 is 18 amino acids.